These 3 T cell receptor beta chains share one sample of origin, sequenced in a study of memory CD4+ T cells and cytomegalovirus serostatus. TCRdb's copy holds only in-frame clones and misses some; the assay was immunoSEQ multiplex PCR. The profile shows about 82,000 clones, around 80% of them singletons. Single viable CD3+CD4+CD8-CD45RO+ cells were sorted as the memory CD4+ T cells. Sequenced material: memory CD4+ T cells from blood. These TCRs come from an adult in good health and CMV-seronegative.

The chain recombines TRBV10-3 with TRBJ1-6; the match to TRBD1 covers 7 bases. CDR3 length: 17 residues. From germline, CDR1 is ENHRY and CDR2 SYGVKD. V shed 1 base, J shed 7 bases, and the junction held 10 bases outside the gene matches. CDR3 sequence reads: CAISELARQGKNSPLHF. The CDR3 region has the DNA TGTGCCATCAGTGAGTTAGCCCGACAGGGCAAGAATTCACCCCTCCACTTT.

This chain joins TRBV11-3 and TRBJ2-7; D is possibly TRBD1 (6 bases). Trimming cost V 5 bases and J 7 bases, with 15 bases left between them. Germline lookup yields CDR1 SGHNT and CDR2 YENEEA. The CDR3 is 13 residues long. The DNA of the CDR3 is TGTGCCAGCAGCCAGAACAGGGTCGGAGAGCAGTACTTC. Amino acids: CASSQNRVGEQYF.

This clone was picked up a small number of times. The chain's CDR3 is CASSLAVSYEQYF. The CDR3 bases are TGTGCCAGCAGCTTAGCCGTGAGCTACGAGCAGTACTTC. The rearrangement joins TRBV11-1 to TRBJ2-7; D is unresolved. This CDR3 has 13 amino acids. Germline V CDR1 and CDR2: SGHAT, FQDESV (reference sequence). Trimming took 0 bases from V and 3 from J, leaving 6 bases between them. The variable domain in full, completed from reference TRBV11-1 and TRBJ2-7, reads EAEVAQSPRYKITEKSQAVAFWCDPISGHATLYWYRQILGQGPELLVQFQDESVVDDSQLPKDRFSAERLKGVDSTLKIQPAELGDSAMYLCASSLAVSYEQYFGPGTRLTVT.